A single T cell receptor beta chain is shown here with its context. The ends were cut back, 9 bases at V and 0 bases at J, with 13 bases in the middle. CDR1 SGHNT and CDR2 YYREEE come from the germline V gene (reference sequence). The CDR3 extends over 14 amino acids. These data belong to a study of blood T cell repertoires in COVID-19. In the study's own analysis: From reference gene primer amplification, estimates of nucleated cell counts were derived. Data came from immunoSEQ multiplex PCR; TCRdb stores just in-frame clones and leaves some out. For V, J and clone size, that table is used; D and trimming come from the DNA. In the table there are over 85,000 clones, 70% to 90% of which are singletons.

The receptor was derived from a man between 70 and 80 years old with acute or convalescent COVID-19. J is TRBJ1-3 and V is TRBV5-4, with a possible D match to TRBD1 (5 bases). Sequencing was done on a sample of peripheral blood. CDR3 sequence reads: CATQTVPSGNTIYF. CDR3 nucleotide sequence: TGTGCCACCCAGACAGTCCCCTCTGGAAACACCATATATTTT.